The 2 T cell receptor beta chains below all came from one sample that was sequenced in a study of Ad26.COV2.S vaccination and SARS-CoV-2 variants. Regarding treatment: some 20 received Ad26.COV2.S at low or high dose, single or two shots; 5 received placebo; per-sample allocation not given. Sampling was performed 63 days after the first vaccine or placebo injection. Produced via immunoSEQ multiplex PCR; TCRdb's table is partial and in-frame only. The repertoire holds a few hundred thousand clones, with approximately 87% as singletons. The specimen comprised peripheral blood, sampled in a trial of Ad26.COV2.S vaccine versus placebo. These TCRs come from a person aged 18-60 years who received the Ad26.COV2.S COVID-19 vaccine or a placebo.

The chain has TRBV7-3 and TRBJ1-1; no clear D. The CDR3 has 14 amino acids. Trimming took off 0 bases at V and 1 base at J, with 6 bases between the two ends. CDR1 SGHTA and CDR2 FQGTGA come from the germline V gene. CDR3 nucleotide sequence: TGTGCCAGCAGCTTAACAAGTTCGAACACTGAAGCTTTCTTT. Amino acid sequence: CASSLTSSNTEAFF. The whole variable domain, filled in from reference TRBV7-3 and TRBJ1-1, reads GAGVSQTPSNKVTEKGKYVELRCDPISGHTALYWYRQSLGQGPEFLIYFQGTGAADDSGLPNDRFFAVRPEGSVSTLKIQRTERGDSAVYLCASSLTSSNTEAFFGQGTRLTVV.

This clone turned up a few times. The J gene is TRBJ2-7, the V gene TRBV10-2; maybe TRBD1 (6 bases). Germline values: CDR1 WSHSY, CDR2 SAAADI. Trimming cost V 4 bases and J 5 bases, with 12 bases left between them. The CDR3 has 13 residues. The CDR3 sequence is CASSVLGANEQYF. CDR3 in DNA: TGCGCCAGCAGTGTTTTGGGGGCAAACGAGCAGTACTTC.